These 22 T cell receptor beta chains originate from one sample sequenced in a study of identical twins. A single record per CDR3 protein comes from TCRdb applying MiXCR to the 5' RACE reads. The sample carries roughly 1.6 million distinct CDR3 sequences, roughly a third recorded once. The sequenced sample was cord blood. The receptors were gathered from a newborn girl in good health.

The chain joins TRBV10-3 to TRBJ1-2; no definite D call. This CDR3 comprises 15 residues. V was pared by 6 bases and J by 3 bases, with 17 bases between. Germline loops: CDR1 ENHRY, CDR2 SYGVKD. The CDR3 DNA is TGTGCCATCAGCCGCCGGGGAGTAAGGGACTATGGCTACACCTTC. This codes for CAISRRGVRDYGYTF.

The chain couples TRBV3-1 to TRBJ1-6; D is undetermined. The CDR3 length is 13 residues. The germline CDR1 and CDR2 sequences are LGHDT and YNNKEL (reference sequence). With 1 base removed from V and 10 bases from J, the gap between germline ends came to 8 bases. The CDR3 nucleotides read TGTGCCAGCAGCCAAGGGTCCAGATCACCCCTCCACTTT. It is translated as CASSQGSRSPLHF.

The chain employs TRBV4-2 and TRBJ1-5; D is uncertain. V was clipped by 1 base and J by 0 bases, with 19 bases between them. Germline CDR1 is LGHNA and CDR2 is YNFKEQ. There are 19 residues in the CDR3. This CDR3 reads CASSQVGLHLGYSNQPQHF. The CDR3 bases are TGTGCCAGCAGCCAAGTAGGACTGCACTTAGGGTATAGCAATCAGCCCCAGCATTTT.

The rearrangement uses TRBV18 and TRBJ1-2; tentative D call: TRBD1 (6 bases). The V end was cut by 2 bases, the J end by 3 bases, with 13 bases between. This CDR3 has 15 residues. Germline assignment: CDR1 KGHSH and CDR2 LQKENI. CDR3 nucleotides: TGTGCCAGCTCACCAAGATGGACAGACCACTATGGCTACACCTTC. This codes for CASSPRWTDHYGYTF.

The chain recombines TRBV18 with TRBJ2-1; 8 bases map to TRBD2. This CDR3 contains 14 residues. Looked up from germline, CDR1 is KGHSH and CDR2 is LQKENI. V lost 2 bases and J lost 5; bases outside the gene matches: 2. The CDR3 protein is CASSPSGRDNEQFF. The CDR3 DNA reads as TGTGCCAGCTCACCATCCGGGAGGGACAATGAGCAGTTCTTC.

The sample holds a few counts of this clonotype. This rearrangement joins TRBV6-1 to TRBJ2-7; TRBD2 aligns across 9 bases. The J segment lost 5 bases and the V segment lost 6 bases, leaving 8 bases of the junction unmatched. Looked up from germline, CDR1 is MNHNS and CDR2 is SASEGT. This CDR3 comprises 14 residues. The CDR3 loop reads CASSTSGQIHEQYF. In DNA form, the CDR3 reads TGTGCCAGCAGCACTAGCGGGCAGATCCACGAGCAGTACTTC.

The V and J genes are TRBV6-1 and TRBJ1-5; TRBD1 agrees at 8 bases. The germline gives CDR1 MNHNS, CDR2 SASEGT. This CDR3 spans 15 amino acids. V lost 7 bases and J lost 2; bases outside the gene matches: 7. The CDR3 loop reads CASTLTGGGNQPQHF. The CDR3, as DNA: TGTGCCAGCACACTAACAGGGGGGGGCAATCAGCCCCAGCATTTT.

Remarks on this clonotype: At one of its ends the junction is not consistent with the germline gene, which may arise from a read error. The CDR3 protein is CASSSEGLAVSYDEQFF. DNA for the CDR3: TGTGCCAGCAGCTCGGAGGGACTAGCGGTGTCCTACGATGAGCAGTTCTTC. The chain combines TRBV11-2 with TRBJ2-1, with 11 positions matching TRBD2. This CDR3 spans 17 amino acids. The germline V gene encodes CDR1 SGHAT and CDR2 FQNNGV.

The chain couples TRBV12-3 or TRBV12-4 to TRBJ1-2; 8 nucleotides match TRBD1. V trimming: 4 bases; J trimming: 4 bases; junction bases outside the gene matches: 5. The CDR3 runs 14 residues. Here the CDR3 DNA reads TGTGCCAGCAGTTATCCGGGACAGGTCTATGGCTACACCTTC. It translates to CASSYPGQVYGYTF.

The chain carries TRBV12-3 or TRBV12-4 and TRBJ2-1; D is ambiguous. With 7 bases removed from V and 7 bases from J, the gap between germline ends came to 14 bases. The length of the CDR3 is 13 residues. The CDR3 DNA reads TGTGCCAGCATGGTTGCGACCCTTAATGAGCAGTTCTTC. It yields the protein CASMVATLNEQFF.

The table lists this clonotype with a few counts. The J gene is TRBJ2-2, the V gene TRBV29-1, with D tentatively TRBD2 (6 bases). The CDR3 is made up of 13 amino acids. Germline V gives CDR1 SQVTM, CDR2 ANQGSEA. The CDR3 DNA sequence: TGCAGTGCCGGGACTCCAGCGGCCGGGGAGCTGTTTTTT. Translated: CSAGTPAAGELFF.

Ten or more counts support this clonotype. The gene calls are TRBV14 and TRBJ2-1; maybe TRBD1 (6 bases). V was cut by 4 bases and J by 9 bases, with 10 bases left in between. Per the germline V gene, CDR1 is SGHDN and CDR2 is FVKESK. The CDR3 is 12 amino acids. CDR3 residues: CASSRFRGEQFF. DNA of the CDR3: TGTGCCAGCAGCCGGTTCAGGGGTGAGCAGTTCTTC.

V usage is TRBV10-3 and J usage is TRBJ1-4; D ambiguous. Germline V gives CDR1 ENHRY, CDR2 SYGVKD. The CDR3 runs 13 residues. Between the trimmed V and J ends, which lost 0 bases and 8 bases, there was a span of 7 bases. CDR3 region: CAISESGEEKLFF. CDR3 DNA sequence: TGTGCCATCAGTGAGTCAGGAGAGGAAAAACTGTTTTTT.

This sequence joins TRBV27 and TRBJ2-4; 11 bases align to TRBD2. Judging by the DNA end, TRBJ2-7 fits better; the J call may be wrong. CDR1 and CDR2 from the germline V gene are MNHEY and SMNVEV (reference sequence). This CDR3 comprises 15 residues. The CDR3 bases are TGTGCCAGCAGTTTATCACGACTAGCGGGGAACGAGCAGTACTTC. Translation: CASSLSRLAGNEQYF.

In its sample, this clonotype was seen a few times. The V and J genes are TRBV9 and TRBJ1-1, with D tentatively TRBD1 (6 bases). The CDR3 loop spans 17 amino acids. V was pared by 4 bases and J by 1 base, with 20 bases between. Germline V gene lookup returns CDR1 SGDLS and CDR2 YYNGEE. The CDR3 coding sequence is TGTGCCAGCAGCCGATATACGGACAGCGCAAGGAACACTGAAGCTTTCTTT. Translating gives CASSRYTDSARNTEAFF.

This chain joins TRBV2 and TRBJ2-1; no definite D call. The germline gives CDR1 SNHLY, CDR2 FYNNEI. The CDR3 totals 16 residues. V was clipped by 2 bases and J by 8 bases, with 19 bases between them. CDR3 nucleotides: TGTGCCAGCAGTGAACCGGATTTTGTAGGTTTCGATGAGCAGTTCTTC. It yields the protein CASSEPDFVGFDEQFF.

A few counts support this clonotype. This chain connects TRBV12-3 or TRBV12-4 to TRBJ1-2; 7 bases match TRBD1. The CDR3 runs to 14 residues. J was trimmed by 5 bases and V by 5 bases; bases with no gene match: 8. The CDR3 DNA follows: TGTGCCAGCAGTCCGACAGGGCGAGGATATGGCTACACCTTC. Its translation: CASSPTGRGYGYTF.

CDR3 region: CASSYTSGRFMNEQFF. CDR3 bases: TGTGCCAGCAGTTACACTAGCGGGAGGTTTATGAATGAGCAGTTCTTC. The chain links TRBV6-2 or TRBV6-3 to TRBJ2-1; 12 positions match TRBD2. Trimming cost V 2 bases and J 7 bases; bases outside gene matches: 6. The CDR3 sequence is 16 residues long. Germline loops: CDR1 MNHEY, CDR2 SVGEGT.

The rearrangement links TRBV20-1 to TRBJ1-5; tentatively, D is TRBD1 (6 bases). Trimming removed 5 bases from V and 0 bases from J, with 14 bases in between. Germline V lookup: CDR1 DFQATT, CDR2 SNEGSKA (reference sequence). CDR3 length: 15 amino acids. The CDR3 reads CSAGSGTLSNQPQHF. CDR3 nucleotides: TGCAGTGCTGGCTCCGGGACACTTAGCAATCAGCCCCAGCATTTT.

This chain joins TRBV27 and TRBJ2-3; D call uncertain. Trimming left V 3 bases short and J 6 bases short, with 10 bases between. Per germline, CDR1 MNHEY and CDR2 SMNVEV (reference sequence). This CDR3 has 13 amino acids. CDR3 protein: CASSFLPRDTQYF. The CDR3, as DNA: TGTGCCAGCAGTTTCCTCCCCCGGGATACGCAGTATTTT.

Note on this clonotype: A much larger clone lies a single base off, so this may be a read error. The rearrangement links TRBV2 to TRBJ2-7, with TRBD1 matching over 7 bases. Germline CDR1 and CDR2: SNHLY and FYNNEI. V was pared by 7 bases and J by 7 bases, with 16 bases of the junction left unmatched. This CDR3 comprises 15 residues. The CDR3 nucleotides read TGTGCCAGCACTAAGAGGACAGGACGCTACAATGAGCAGTACTTC. Its protein is CASTKRTGRYNEQYF.

The chain uses TRBV10-1 and TRBJ2-5; 12 nucleotides line up with TRBD2. CDR1 is WNHNN, CDR2 SYGVQD, per germline (reference sequence). The CDR3 runs to 17 residues. V shed 2 bases, J shed 2 bases, and the junction held 6 bases outside the gene matches. CDR3 residues: CASSEGRTSGAQETQYF. The CDR3 DNA follows: TGCGCCAGCAGTGAGGGACGGACTAGCGGGGCACAAGAGACCCAGTACTTC.